The present entry profiles one T cell receptor (beta chain) with its context. Its antigen remains unknown. In germline, CDR1 is MNHNS, CDR2 SASEGT. V was pared by 6 bases and J by 5 bases, with 5 bases of the junction left unmatched. This CDR3 has 14 amino acids. The data are from a study of response to subunit inactivated influenza vaccine. Study observations and caveats: Authors suggested that a seasonal influenza vaccination recruits few new T cells each time.

MiXCR, run by TCRdb on the RT-PCR reads, gives a single entry per CDR3 protein. The repertoire includes 500,000 to 550,000 distinct CDR3 sequences, more than 7% of them detected once, and 13% sits in the top ten. The sequenced sample was PBMCs from blood, obtained less than 30 months after vaccination. This receptor was obtained from a man aged 50 to 69 who received an inactivated influenza vaccine. The V call is TRBV6-1, the J call TRBJ2-2; 8 bases map to TRBD1. The CDR3 protein is CASRPDRETGELFF. DNA of the CDR3: TGTGCCAGCAGGCCGGACAGGGAGACCGGGGAGCTGTTTTTT.